This T cell receptor (beta chain) appears in the sequencing data of a study of graft-versus-host responses after intestinal transplantation. Study summary: Recipients underwent multivisceral, liver-intestinal, or isolated intestinal transplants.

V lost 2 bases and J lost 9; bases outside the gene matches: 3. This CDR3 spans 14 amino acids. Looked up from germline, CDR1 is MDHEN and CDR2 is SYDVKM. Turning to this clone: What it recognizes is unknown.

TCRdb's copy holds only in-frame clones and misses some; the assay was immunoSEQ multiplex PCR. The data hold about 120,000 clones, with roughly 93% observed a single time. The sample consisted of unstimulated CD4+ T cells sorted from spleen or lymph node cells, taken before intestinal transplant. This sequence joins TRBV28 and TRBJ1-6; 8 positions match TRBD1. The sequence was obtained from a human donor who received an intestinal transplant. For the CDR3, the DNA is TGTGCCAGCAGTTTAGGGGACAGGTCTTCACCCCTCCACTTT. This translates into CASSLGDRSSPLHF.